Reported below is one TCR beta chain. This entry comes from a study of regulatory T cells in long-lasting Graves disease. Arm-PCR of CDR3 regions with iRepertoire HTBI primers generated TCR beta libraries. TCRdb re-analysed the multiplex PCR reads in MiXCR, keeping a single row per CDR3 protein. This sample yields fewer than 450,000 distinct CDR3 sequences, of which under 25% are seen a single time; roughly 20% belongs to the top ten. Time point denoted: persistent/refractory GD, antithyroid drugs over 5 years with positive TRAb. After RNA was extracted from PBMCs, the TCR library was made from it. The receptor was derived from a female donor with Graves disease. This sample comprised peripheral blood mononuclear cells (PBMCs), obtained when the disease was refractory, from a patient treated with antithyroid drugs.

The CDR3 DNA follows: TGTGCCAGCAGGGGCGGGACTAGCGGATCGTACGAGCAGTACTTC. Residues: CASRGGTSGSYEQYF. The chain has TRBV27 and TRBJ2-7, with 11 bases matching TRBD2. Germline-derived CDR1 and CDR2 are MNHEY and SMNVEV (reference sequence). V gave up 6 bases and J gave up 4 bases; unmatched junction bases: 8. The CDR3 has 15 amino acids.